The 32 T cell receptor beta chains reported below all come from one sample, sequenced in a study of T cell responses to AZD1222 COVID-19 vaccine. Libraries were prepared by immunoSEQ multiplex PCR; TCRdb keeps only in-frame clonotypes and omits some of them. This table holds roughly 150,000 clones, around nine tenths found once. Sequences were derived from peripheral blood, sampled after recovery from COVID-19. All receptors derive from an adult who had recovered from COVID-19.

This clone is a singleton in its sample. The V gene is TRBV28, the J gene TRBJ2-1; D may be TRBD1 (6 bases). CDR3 length: 15 residues. Germline loops: CDR1 MDHEN, CDR2 SYDVKM. V lost 7 bases, J lost 0 bases, and 13 bases lay in between. The CDR3 protein is CASIIQGRSYNEQFF. CDR3 bases: TGTGCCAGCATCATACAGGGACGCTCCTACAATGAGCAGTTCTTC.

This sequence joins TRBV29-1 and TRBJ2-5; D might be TRBD2 (5 bases). CDR1 is SQVTM, CDR2 ANQGSEA, per germline. V lost 1 base and J 2 bases, leaving 5 bases between the germline ends. There are 12 residues in the CDR3. CDR3 DNA: TGCAGCGTTGAAGCGGGGCAAGAGACCCAGTACTTC. This codes for CSVEAGQETQYF.

The chain combines TRBV29-1 with TRBJ2-2, with 7 nucleotides matching TRBD2. In germline, CDR1 is SQVTM, CDR2 ANQGSEA. J was trimmed by 1 base and V by 5 bases; bases with no gene match: 7. The CDR3 is 15 amino acids. This CDR3 reads CSVRPGGRNTGELFF. The CDR3 nucleotides are TGCAGCGTTCGACCGGGCGGGAGGAACACCGGGGAGCTGTTTTTT.

This chain links TRBV5-1 with TRBJ2-2; tentatively, D is TRBD2 (6 bases). Germline V CDR1 and CDR2: SGHRS, YFSETQ. CDR3 length: 16 residues. The V gene lost 0 bases and the J gene lost 4 bases, with 13 bases spanning the gap. The CDR3 sequence is CASSLGGGKATGELFF. DNA of the CDR3: TGCGCCAGCAGCTTGGGTGGAGGGAAGGCCACCGGGGAGCTGTTTTTT. The full variable domain, rest sourced from reference TRBV5-1 and TRBJ2-2, is KAGVTQTPRYLIKTRGQQVTLSCSPISGHRSVSWYQQTPGQGLQFLFEYFSETQRNKGNFPGRFSGRQFSNSRSEMNVSTLELGDSALYLCASSLGGGKATGELFFGEGSRLTVL.

The rearrangement joins TRBV7-6 to TRBJ1-3; the match to TRBD1 covers 8 bases. Germline CDR1 SGHVS, CDR2 FNYEAQ. J gave up 4 bases and V 10 bases, and 6 bases lay outside the gene matches. The CDR3 has 13 amino acids. The CDR3 DNA reads TGTGCCATCTTCGGGACAGGCGGAAACACCATATATTTT. Protein sequence: CAIFGTGGNTIYF.

The J gene is TRBJ2-3, the V gene TRBV11-3, with D unresolved. CDR1 is SGHNT and CDR2 is YENEEA in the germline V gene. This CDR3 has 15 amino acids. V lost 1 base to trimming and J lost 2 bases, with 10 bases between them. This CDR3 is CASSLGGHSTDTQYF. In DNA, the CDR3 is TGTGCCAGCAGCTTAGGTGGGCACTCCACAGATACGCAGTATTTT.

The V call is TRBV5-1, the J call TRBJ1-1, with TRBD1 identical over 9 bases. CDR1 is SGHRS and CDR2 is YFSETQ in the germline V gene. V lost 4 bases to trimming and J lost 11 bases; unmatched junction nucleotides: 9. The CDR3 is 13 residues long. Here the CDR3 reads CASSPGQGVVAFF. In DNA, the CDR3 is TGCGCCAGCAGCCCGGGACAGGGTGTTGTGGCTTTCTTT.

This clone came up once. The chain has TRBV29-1 and TRBJ2-1; TRBD2 agrees at 9 bases. The CDR3 has 15 residues. Germline V gene data show CDR1 as SQVTM and CDR2 as ANQGSEA. V lost 3 bases and J lost 3; bases outside the gene matches: 6. CDR3 sequence reads: CSVDKREALYNEQFF. The CDR3 nucleotides read TGCAGCGTTGACAAGCGGGAGGCCCTCTACAATGAGCAGTTCTTC.

The chain carries TRBV19 and TRBJ1-2; unclear D gene. This CDR3 contains 14 residues. Trimming took 6 bases from V and 7 from J, leaving 18 bases between them. The germline CDR1 and CDR2 sequences are LNHDA and SQIVND (reference sequence). The CDR3: CASSHIPSGAGYTF. CDR3 in DNA: TGTGCCAGTAGCCACATCCCCTCAGGTGCTGGCTACACCTTC.

The chain carries TRBV5-6 and TRBJ2-7; D not resolved. This CDR3 contains 15 residues. The germline CDR1 and CDR2 sequences are SGHDT and YYEEEE. V lost 4 bases and J lost 3, with 17 bases in between. The CDR3 sequence: CASSPGPAAIYEQYF. Written as DNA, the CDR3 is TGTGCCAGCAGCCCCGGTCCCGCCGCCATCTACGAGCAGTACTTC.

The chain employs TRBV7-4 and TRBJ2-5, with a weak D call TRBD2 (5 bases). Deletions cut 1 base from V and 7 bases from J, with 19 bases between. CDR3 length: 16 residues. Germline assignment: CDR1 SGHVT and CDR2 SQSDAQ. The DNA of the CDR3 is TGTGCCAGCAGCTTAGAGACTCGGACTTTGGTGGGGACCCAGTACTTC. Translation: CASSLETRTLVGTQYF. Full variable domain (remainder filled in from reference TRBV7-4 and TRBJ2-5): GAGVSQSPRYKVAKRGRDVALRCDSISGHVTLYWYRQTLGQGSEVLTYSQSDAQRDKSGRPSGRFSAERPERSVSTLKIQRTEQGDSAVYLCASSLETRTLVGTQYFGPGTRLLVL.

The chain couples TRBV3-1 (or the pseudogene TRBV3-2) to TRBJ2-7; the D gene is possibly TRBD1 (6 bases). Germline CDR1 LGHDT, CDR2 YNNKEL (reference sequence). The CDR3 totals 12 residues. Trimming took off 3 bases at V and 6 bases at J, with 9 bases between the two ends. The CDR3, as DNA: TGTGCCAGCAGCCACCAGGGGCGCGAGCAGTACTTC. Amino acids: CASSHQGREQYF.

The CDR3 bases are TGTGCCAGCAGACCCGACGGCGGTACTTGGTACACCTTC. Its protein is CASRPDGGTWYTF. The V call is TRBV6-5, the J call TRBJ1-2; no clear D. Germline V gives CDR1 MNHEY, CDR2 SVGAGI. Trimming cost V 6 bases and J 11 bases, with 19 bases left between them. The CDR3 is 13 residues long.

This clone was observed a few times. This chain uses TRBV21-1 with TRBJ1-2. TRBV21-1 is a pseudogene. The CDR3 is 17 residues long. The CDR3 loop is CASSKLRSGGNNYGYTF. Written as DNA, the CDR3 is TGTGCCAGCAGCAAACTAAGGTCCGGAGGGAATAACTATGGCTACACCTTC.

The V call is TRBV12-3 or TRBV12-4, the J call TRBJ2-7, with D perhaps TRBD2 (7 bases). V dropped 11 bases and J dropped 3 bases, with 11 bases sitting between them. The CDR3 length is 11 residues. The CDR3 bases are TGTGCCTCCGGGGGGCTCTACGAGCAGTACTTC. The encoded protein is CASGGLYEQYF.

The genes are TRBV19 and TRBJ1-3; D unresolved. Germline CDR1 reads LNHDA; CDR2 reads SQIVND (reference sequence). CDR3 length equals 14 residues. Trimming shortened V by 5 bases and J by 2 bases, and 10 bases separated the two germline ends. The DNA for the CDR3 is TGTGCCAGTAGTCTTCTGAGAGCTGGAAACACCATATATTTT. This encodes CASSLLRAGNTIYF.

The table lists this clone with a count of one. This chain links TRBV7-8 with TRBJ2-7; 8 positions match TRBD1. Losses at the gene ends were 3 bases for V and 2 bases for J; bases not matched to a gene: 9. The CDR3 has 16 residues. CDR1 SGHVS and CDR2 FQNEAQ come from the germline V gene. The CDR3 bases are TGTGCCAGCAGCTTCCCTAGGGACAGGAGAACCTACGAGCAGTACTTC. Protein: CASSFPRDRRTYEQYF.

The chain joins TRBV7-8 to TRBJ1-5; D might be TRBD1 (6 bases). CDR1 and CDR2 (germline): SGHVS, FQNEAQ. The CDR3 runs 14 residues. With 5 bases removed from V and 7 bases from J, the gap between germline ends came to 15 bases. The CDR3 loop is CASSPLDRSQPQHF. In DNA, the CDR3 is TGTGCCAGCAGCCCCCTCGACAGGTCACAGCCCCAGCATTTT.

The chain combines TRBV15 with TRBJ1-3; no definite D call. Germline V gives CDR1 LNHNV, CDR2 YYDKDF (reference sequence). The germline V and J ends were trimmed by 0 bases and 0 bases, with 12 bases remaining between them. The CDR3 covers 17 residues. This chain's CDR3 is CATSRDWSTRSGNTIYF. CDR3 nucleotide sequence: TGTGCCACCAGCAGAGACTGGTCCACACGCTCTGGAAACACCATATATTTT.

J is TRBJ2-5 and V is TRBV28; D is undetermined. V was shortened by 5 bases and J by 2 bases, with 12 bases between the two germline ends. The length of the CDR3 is 14 residues. CDR1 MDHEN and CDR2 SYDVKM come from the germline V gene. The CDR3 reads CASSPNSPQETQYF. The CDR3 coding sequence is TGTGCCAGCAGTCCGAATAGCCCTCAAGAGACCCAGTACTTC. Full variable domain (missing parts from reference TRBV28 and TRBJ2-5): DVKVTQSSRYLVKRTGEKVFLECVQDMDHENMFWYRQDPGLGLRLIYFSYDVKMKEKGDIPEGYSVSREKKERFSLILESASTNQTSMYLCASSPNSPQETQYFGPGTRLLVL.

The chain links TRBV7-9 to TRBJ1-4; the match to TRBD1 covers 7 bases. CDR3 size: 15 residues. The germline V gene has CDR1 SEHNR and CDR2 FQNEAQ (reference sequence). J gave up 5 bases and V 0 bases, and 3 bases lay outside the gene matches. CDR3 DNA: TGTGCCAGCAGCTTAGCGGGACAGCCAAATGAAAAACTGTTTTTT. It encodes CASSLAGQPNEKLFF.

The V call is TRBV28, the J call TRBJ2-7; D is ambiguous. Germline-derived CDR1 and CDR2 are MDHEN and SYDVKM. CDR3 length equals 12 residues. Trimming took off 8 bases at V and 1 base at J, with 9 bases between the two ends. CDR3 loop: CASAFQSYEQYF. CDR3 coding DNA: TGTGCCAGCGCGTTTCAGTCCTACGAGCAGTACTTC. Complete variable domain (other parts from reference TRBV28 and TRBJ2-7): DVKVTQSSRYLVKRTGEKVFLECVQDMDHENMFWYRQDPGLGLRLIYFSYDVKMKEKGDIPEGYSVSREKKERFSLILESASTNQTSMYLCASAFQSYEQYFGPGTRLTVT.

The rearrangement joins TRBV3-1 (or the pseudogene TRBV3-2) to TRBJ1-2, with a possible D match to TRBD1 (5 bases). V was pared by 0 bases and J by 6 bases, with 17 bases between. The CDR3 is 16 residues long. CDR1 is LGHDT and CDR2 is YNNKEL in the germline V gene (reference sequence). The CDR3 bases are TGTGCCAGCAGCCAAGAGAGTGGCAGGGCCTATGATGGCTACACCTTC. Protein product: CASSQESGRAYDGYTF.

This chain uses TRBV6-5 with TRBJ2-7; D possibly corresponds to TRBD2 (5 bases). Trimming stripped 8 bases from V and 2 bases from J, with 13 bases between. Per germline, CDR1 MNHEY and CDR2 SVGAGI. The length of the CDR3 is 13 residues. In nucleotides, the CDR3 is TGTGCCAGCCTGGTGGGGAGACCCTACGAGCAGTACTTC. It is translated as CASLVGRPYEQYF.

The V call is TRBV4-3, the J call TRBJ2-7, with 10 bases aligning to TRBD1. CDR1 and CDR2 (germline): LGHNA, YSLEER. The CDR3 is 15 amino acids. Germline trimming cut 3 bases from V and 3 bases from J; bases unmatched to any gene: 5. The CDR3, as DNA: TGCGCCAGCAGCCAGGACAGGGGGGTTGGCTACGAGCAGTACTTC. The encoded protein is CASSQDRGVGYEQYF.

This chain joins TRBV2 and TRBJ1-2, with D unresolved. The CDR3 covers 11 residues. The ends were cut back, 10 bases at V and 0 bases at J, with 6 bases in the middle. Looked up from germline, CDR1 is SNHLY and CDR2 is FYNNEI. CDR3: CATTANYGYTF. The CDR3 DNA reads as TGTGCCACCACAGCTAACTATGGCTACACCTTC.

The chain joins TRBV28 to TRBJ1-3; D is unresolved. Germline V CDR1 and CDR2: MDHEN, SYDVKM. V was shortened by 3 bases and J by 0 bases, with 6 bases between the two germline ends. This CDR3 contains 14 residues. The CDR3 DNA reads TGTGCCAGCAGTTTGCCCCACTCTGGAAACACCATATATTTT. It is translated as CASSLPHSGNTIYF.

The V call is TRBV28, the J call TRBJ1-2; 7 nucleotides agree with TRBD1. V shed 6 bases and J 4 bases; nucleotides not matched to a gene: 11. The CDR3 loop spans 15 amino acids. Germline V lookup: CDR1 MDHEN, CDR2 SYDVKM. The CDR3 DNA sequence: TGTGCCAGCAGATTCCTCGGGACAGCTTTCTATGGCTACACCTTC. Amino acids: CASRFLGTAFYGYTF.

The chain is built from TRBV4-3 and TRBJ2-7; 9 bases map to TRBD2. Per germline, CDR1 LGHNA and CDR2 YSLEER. The CDR3 extends over 15 amino acids. The V gene end was trimmed by 4 bases and the J gene end by 2 bases; junction bases not matched to a gene: 6. The CDR3 here is CASSPAQRGAYEQYF. The CDR3 coding sequence is TGCGCCAGCAGCCCCGCCCAGCGGGGGGCCTACGAGCAGTACTTC.

The chain links TRBV18 to TRBJ1-4, with TRBD1 matching 8 bases. The CDR3 is 14 residues long. Germline V CDR1 and CDR2: KGHSH, LQKENI. Unmatched junction bases numbered 2, after V lost 3 bases and J lost 5 bases. CDR3 in amino acids: CASSPDRVNEKLFF. The DNA of the CDR3 is TGTGCCAGCTCACCGGACAGGGTCAATGAAAAACTGTTTTTT.

This chain links TRBV10-3 with TRBJ2-7, with 10 nucleotides matching TRBD1. Per germline, CDR1 ENHRY and CDR2 SYGVKD. CDR3 size: 16 residues. After removal of 0 bases from V and 6 bases from J, the junction contained 8 bases not matched to a gene. The CDR3 coding sequence is TGTGCCATCAGTGAGTCAAGCGGGACAGGGGAACGCGAGCAGTACTTC. Translation: CAISESSGTGEREQYF.

This chain uses TRBV10-3 with TRBJ1-2; a weak D match, TRBD1 (6 bases). V lost 0 bases, J lost 1 base, and 9 bases lay in between. CDR1 is ENHRY, CDR2 SYGVKD, per germline. This CDR3 comprises 15 residues. CDR3 protein: CAISESTGFNYGYTF. CDR3 nucleotide sequence: TGTGCCATCAGTGAGTCCACAGGGTTTAACTATGGCTACACCTTC.